Below are 27 T cell receptor beta chains sequenced from a single sample in a study of stem cell transplantation in POMP-related autoinflammatory disease. Some clones are missing from TCRdb's copy, which holds only in-frame ones; the method was immunoSEQ multiplex PCR. The sample includes under 9,500 clones, 80% to 90% seen only once; the top ten take 10% to 15%. Sequences were derived from CD8+ T cells from PBMCs, sampled after stem cell transplantation. These receptors were collected from a human patient with POMP-related autoinflammation and immune dysregulation (PRAID). A subset of T cells may come from the graft donor.

CDR3 DNA: TGTGCCAGCAGACCCCAGGGGGAAGGCTCCTACGAGCAGTACGTC. It is translated as CASRPQGEGSYEQYV. This chain connects TRBV2 to TRBJ2-7; 7 bases match TRBD1. The CDR3 has 15 amino acids. Germline V gene sequence: CDR1 SNHLY, CDR2 FYNNEI. The junction had 8 bases not matched to a gene; V was cut back by 6 bases and J by 0 bases.

This chain uses TRBV7-9 with TRBJ2-5, with D possibly being TRBD2 (6 bases). Germline CDR1 and CDR2: SEHNR and FQNEAQ (reference sequence). V was shortened by 5 bases and J by 1 base, with 11 bases between the two germline ends. There are 14 residues in the CDR3. The CDR3 nucleotides read TGTGCCAGCAGCCGGTTGACTAGCCAAGAGACCCAGTACTTC. As protein: CASSRLTSQETQYF.

This clone was observed a few times. The V and J genes are TRBV4-2 and TRBJ2-3, with D maybe TRBD2 (5 bases). The CDR3 length is 15 residues. Per the germline V gene, CDR1 is LGHNA and CDR2 is YNFKEQ. Trimming cost V 0 bases and J 5 bases, with 12 bases left between them. CDR3 DNA: TGTGCCAGCAGCCAAGATTCGGGGAGAGGAGATACGCAGTATTTT. Protein: CASSQDSGRGDTQYF.

This rearrangement joins TRBV4-1 to TRBJ2-1, with 9 bases that match TRBD1. The V and J ends lost 3 bases and 2 bases, in that order; junction bases with no gene match: 8. CDR1 MGHRA and CDR2 YSYEKL come from the germline V gene. The CDR3 sequence is 17 residues long. CDR3 in DNA: TGCGCCAGCAGCCAGGCTAACAGGGGGCCCGCCTACAATGAGCAGTTCTTC. Amino acids: CASSQANRGPAYNEQFF.

This chain joins TRBV9 and TRBJ2-3; no clear D gene. The CDR3 covers 15 residues. Germline-derived CDR1 and CDR2 are SGDLS and YYNGEE. V dropped 0 bases and J dropped 6 bases, with 14 bases sitting between them. CDR3 in DNA: TGTGCCAGCAGCGTAGTCGGTGGTAGTTCGGATACGCAGTATTTT. Protein sequence: CASSVVGGSSDTQYF.

The chain has TRBV19 and TRBJ2-2; TRBD1 or TRBD2 may be the D gene (5 bases each). V gave up 3 bases and J gave up 2 bases, with 10 bases separating them. This CDR3 region has 15 residues. Germline V gene data show CDR1 as LNHDA and CDR2 as SQIVND (reference sequence). The CDR3: CASSITGANTGELFF. The CDR3 DNA reads TGTGCCAGTAGTATCACCGGGGCTAACACCGGGGAGCTGTTTTTT.

This chain uses TRBV5-1 with TRBJ2-2, with TRBD1 as a possible D gene (6 bases). The CDR3 has 16 amino acids. CDR1 and CDR2 from the germline V gene are SGHRS and YFSETQ. V was clipped by 4 bases and J by 2 bases, with 15 bases between them. The CDR3 protein is CASSHRDTLNTGELFF. As DNA, the CDR3 is TGCGCCAGCAGCCACCGGGACACCCTAAACACCGGGGAGCTGTTTTTT. The entire variable domain, with the rest obtained from reference TRBV5-1 and TRBJ2-2, is as follows: KAGVTQTPRYLIKTRGQQVTLSCSPISGHRSVSWYQQTPGQGLQFLFEYFSETQRNKGNFPGRFSGRQFSNSRSEMNVSTLELGDSALYLCASSHRDTLNTGELFFGEGSRLTVL.

This clone was observed a single time. The CDR3, as DNA: TGTGCCAGCAGCCAAAAGGGGGAGGGCTCACCCCTCCACTTT. This translates into CASSQKGEGSPLHF. The chain is built from TRBV4-2 and TRBJ1-6, with D possibly being TRBD1 (6 bases). Trimming pared 2 bases from V and 10 bases from J, leaving 12 bases between. Germline V gene data show CDR1 as LGHNA and CDR2 as YNFKEQ. The CDR3 length is 14 residues.

This sequence joins TRBV28 and TRBJ1-1, with D perhaps matching TRBD1 (5 bases). The germline gives CDR1 MDHEN, CDR2 SYDVKM. The CDR3 sequence is 12 residues long. V lost 3 bases, J lost 7 bases, and 9 bases lay in between. The CDR3 reads CASSFGTFEAFF. CDR3 nucleotides: TGTGCCAGCAGTTTCGGGACTTTTGAAGCTTTCTTT.

The chain uses TRBV7-9 and TRBJ2-2, with D possibly being TRBD2 (6 bases). With 2 bases removed from V and 7 bases from J, the gap between germline ends came to 8 bases. The CDR3 sequence is 13 residues long. Looked up from germline, CDR1 is SEHNR and CDR2 is FQNEAQ (reference sequence). The chain's CDR3 is CASSLPGDGELFF. The CDR3 bases are TGTGCCAGCAGCTTACCGGGAGACGGGGAGCTGTTTTTT.

This rearrangement joins TRBV12-3 or TRBV12-4 to TRBJ2-5, with D maybe TRBD2 (6 bases). V lost 7 bases and J 0 bases, leaving 9 bases between the germline ends. The CDR3 contains 13 residues. The CDR3 nucleotides read TGTGCCAGCACTAGGACTAACCAAGAGACCCAGTACTTC. Amino acids: CASTRTNQETQYF.

The rearrangement joins TRBV7-2 to TRBJ1-5, with unresolved D. Trimming took off 4 bases at V and 3 bases at J, with 10 bases between the two ends. Germline CDR1 and CDR2: SGHTA and FQGNSA. The CDR3 loop spans 14 amino acids. The CDR3 DNA reads TGTGCCAGCAGCTCGACAAGCTTCAATCAGCCCCAGCATTTT. Protein product: CASSSTSFNQPQHF.

The V gene is TRBV3-1 (or the pseudogene TRBV3-2), the J gene TRBJ2-5, with D possibly TRBD2 on 6 matching bases. CDR1 and CDR2 from the germline V gene are LGHDT and YNNKEL (reference sequence). V dropped 2 bases and J dropped 4 bases, with 20 bases sitting between them. The CDR3 is 17 residues long. The CDR3: CASSQLSREADRETQYF. The CDR3 DNA follows: TGTGCCAGCAGCCAATTGAGCAGGGAGGCCGATAGAGAGACCCAGTACTTC.

The chain recombines TRBV6-1 with TRBJ2-6, with D tentatively TRBD2 (5 bases). This CDR3 has 16 amino acids. Germline CDR1 MNHNS, CDR2 SASEGT. The V end lost 0 bases, the J end lost 3 bases, and 9 bases lay between the germline ends. The CDR3 DNA is TGTGCCAGCAGTGAAGCTAGGACTGGTGGGGCCAACGTCCTGACTTTC. Translating it yields CASSEARTGGANVLTF.

In this sample, this clone turned up a few times. The V gene is TRBV2, the J gene TRBJ2-3, with 11 bases matching TRBD2. V lost 4 bases and J lost 2; bases outside the gene matches: 5. The germline gives CDR1 SNHLY, CDR2 FYNNEI. The CDR3 is made up of 16 amino acids. The CDR3 nucleotides read TGTGCCAGCAGTGGGACTAGCGGGTCTGACACAGATACGCAGTATTTT. Residues: CASSGTSGSDTDTQYF.

The J gene is TRBJ2-1, the V gene TRBV2; unclear D gene. This CDR3 has 11 residues. Between the trimmed V and J ends, which lost 4 bases and 7 bases, there was a span of 5 bases. Germline loops: CDR1 SNHLY, CDR2 FYNNEI. The DNA of the CDR3 is TGTGCCAGCAGTGTTGGGAATGAGCAGTTCTTC. Translated, it gives CASSVGNEQFF.

The chain couples TRBV19 to TRBJ2-1; the match to TRBD2 covers 9 bases. The ends lost 10 bases at V and 7 bases at J; junction bases unmatched: 20. The CDR3 runs to 17 residues. Germline V lookup: CDR1 LNHDA, CDR2 SQIVND (reference sequence). CDR3 in amino acids: CATTLSSAGGPSNEQFF. CDR3 sequence (DNA): TGTGCCACCACCTTAAGTTCGGCGGGAGGGCCTTCGAATGAGCAGTTCTTC.

This clone was detected only a few times. The chain couples TRBV15 to TRBJ2-7; perhaps TRBD2 as D (6 bases). The CDR3 runs 15 residues. V gave up 1 base and J gave up 3 bases, with 13 bases separating them. The V gene's germline CDR1 is LNHNV and CDR2 YYDKDF (reference sequence). CDR3 in amino acids: CATSRGPGVRYEQYF. DNA for the CDR3: TGTGCCACCAGCAGAGGTCCGGGAGTCCGCTACGAGCAGTACTTC.

The chain links TRBV19 to TRBJ2-1, with no clear D. The CDR3 loop spans 11 amino acids. Trimming removed 5 bases from V and 4 bases from J, with 3 bases in between. CDR1 and CDR2 (germline): LNHDA, SQIVND (reference sequence). The CDR3 loop is CASSVYNEQFF. Here the CDR3 DNA reads TGTGCCAGTAGTGTATACAATGAGCAGTTCTTC. Full variable domain (missing parts from reference TRBV19 and TRBJ2-1): DGGITQSPKYLFRKEGQNVTLSCEQNLNHDAMYWYRQDPGQGLRLIYYSQIVNDFQKGDIAEGYSVSREKKESFPLTVTSAQKNPTAFYLCASSVYNEQFFGPGTRLTVL.

V and J are TRBV13 and TRBJ2-3, with D possibly matching TRBD2 (7 bases). V was cut by 8 bases and J by 0 bases, with 18 bases left in between. CDR1 is PRHDT and CDR2 is FYEKMQ in the germline V gene (reference sequence). The CDR3 totals 16 residues. CDR3 nucleotide sequence: TGTGCCAGCTCCTCGGCCGGGGGGCTTAGCACAGATACGCAGTATTTT. Its translation is CASSSAGGLSTDTQYF.

The chain employs TRBV15 and TRBJ2-3; weak D call: TRBD1 (5 bases). Germline-derived CDR1 and CDR2 are LNHNV and YYDKDF (reference sequence). V shed 0 bases and J shed 2 bases, with 9 bases lying between them. The CDR3 is made up of 15 amino acids. The CDR3, as DNA: TGTGCCACCAGCAGAGATGGGGCCCCCACAGATACGCAGTATTTT. Protein sequence: CATSRDGAPTDTQYF.

The chain carries TRBV19 and TRBJ2-1; the match to TRBD2 covers 10 bases. This CDR3 contains 11 residues. Germline-derived CDR1 and CDR2 are LNHDA and SQIVND (reference sequence). The CDR3 DNA reads as TGTGCTAGCGGGAGGAGTGGTGAGCAGTTCTTC. As protein: CASGRSGEQFF.

The genes are TRBV3-1 (or the pseudogene TRBV3-2) and TRBJ2-7; 7 nucleotides line up with TRBD2. The CDR3 extends over 15 amino acids. V shed 0 bases and J 7 bases; nucleotides not matched to a gene: 9. The germline V gene encodes CDR1 LGHDT and CDR2 YNNKEL (reference sequence). Here the CDR3 reads CASSQEGLAGAEQYF. In DNA form, the CDR3 reads TGTGCCAGCAGCCAAGAGGGGTTAGCGGGTGCGGAGCAGTACTTC.

This chain joins TRBV5-1 and TRBJ2-2; no reliable D call. The CDR3 covers 13 residues. V dropped 5 bases and J dropped 6 bases, with 11 bases sitting between them. Germline CDR1 and CDR2: SGHRS and YFSETQ. The CDR3: CASSRDDAGELFF. Written as DNA, the CDR3 is TGCGCCAGCAGTAGGGATGACGCCGGGGAGCTGTTTTTT. Filled out from reference TRBV5-1 and TRBJ2-2, the complete variable domain reads KAGVTQTPRYLIKTRGQQVTLSCSPISGHRSVSWYQQTPGQGLQFLFEYFSETQRNKGNFPGRFSGRQFSNSRSEMNVSTLELGDSALYLCASSRDDAGELFFGEGSRLTVL.

This rearrangement joins TRBV27 to TRBJ2-1; 9 positions agree with TRBD2. The length of the CDR3 is 15 residues. Per the germline V gene, CDR1 is MNHEY and CDR2 is SMNVEV (reference sequence). J was trimmed by 4 bases and V by 4 bases; bases with no gene match: 5. The CDR3 DNA reads TGTGCCAGCAGTTCCCAGCGGGAGGTTTACAATGAGCAGTTCTTC. It specifies CASSSQREVYNEQFF.

The chain is built from TRBV12-3 or TRBV12-4 and TRBJ2-1; D is unresolved. The CDR3 has 12 residues. V shed 5 bases and J shed 10 bases, with 12 bases lying between them. CDR3 nucleotides: TGTGCCAGCAGTCCGCTCCTAGGAGAGCAGTTCTTC. Its protein product is CASSPLLGEQFF.

The chain links TRBV19 to TRBJ2-7; 7 nucleotides agree with TRBD2. The CDR3 extends over 13 amino acids. The V and J ends lost 5 bases and 0 bases, in that order; junction bases with no gene match: 1. CDR1 is LNHDA, CDR2 SQIVND, per germline (reference sequence). The CDR3 DNA follows: TGTGCCAGTAGTTCGGGGGGCTCCTACGAGCAGTACTTC. This codes for CASSSGGSYEQYF.